These T cell receptor beta chains were read from a single sample in a study of Ad26.COV2.S vaccination and SARS-CoV-2 variants. TCRdb keeps only in-frame clones here, not all; method: immunoSEQ multiplex PCR. The sample includes roughly 390,000 clones, less than 90% of them seen just once. Sequencing was performed on peripheral blood, taken in a trial of Ad26.COV2.S vaccine versus placebo. The source of these receptors is a person between 18 and 65 years old who received the Ad26.COV2.S COVID-19 vaccine or a placebo. CDR3s include the opening cysteine and the closing phenylalanine or tryptophan. A D gene is named only where the DNA matches it firmly. Clone size is stated in some rows and not others, as once, few, many or a class when expanded.

V gene: TRBV5-6
J gene: TRBJ1-1
D gene: .
clone size: few
CDR3 DNA: TGTGCCAGCAAACGCCGGACAGATGATTTAAAAGCTTTCTTT
CDR3 protein: CASKRRTDDLKAFF

V gene: TRBV3-1/TRBV3-2
J gene: TRBJ1-1
D gene: TRBD1
clone size: .
CDR3 DNA: TGTGCCAGCAGTCGCAGGGGGCTGGGCACTGAAGCTTTCTTT
CDR3 protein: CASSRRGLGTEAFF

V gene: TRBV19
J gene: TRBJ1-2
D gene: .
clone size: once
CDR3 DNA: TGTGCCAGTAGTGCGGGCACGCAAAACTATGGCTACACCTTC
CDR3 protein: CASSAGTQNYGYTF

V gene: TRBV5-4
J gene: TRBJ2-3
D gene: TRBD2
clone size: .
CDR3 DNA: TGTGCCGTTCATAGCGGGGGTATCACAGATACGCAGTATTTT
CDR3 protein: CAVHSGGITDTQYF

V gene: TRBV3-1/TRBV3-2
J gene: TRBJ2-3
D gene: .
clone size: once
CDR3 DNA: TGTGCCAGCAGCCAAATTAAGCCCGGAGGCACAGATACGCAGTATTTT
CDR3 protein: CASSQIKPGGTDTQYF

V gene: TRBV5-1
J gene: TRBJ2-2
D gene: .
clone size: .
CDR3 DNA: TGCGCCAGCAGTTTTCCCGGGGGATCGGGCACCGGGGAGCTGTTTTTT
CDR3 protein: CASSFPGGSGTGELFF

V gene: TRBV5-1
J gene: TRBJ2-1
D gene: TRBD2
clone size: .
CDR3 DNA: TGCGCCAGCAGCTTGGGACTAGCGGGGGCTGAGCAGTTCTTC
CDR3 protein: CASSLGLAGAEQFF

V gene: TRBV12-3/TRBV12-4
J gene: TRBJ1-5
D gene: .
clone size: .
CDR3 DNA: TGTGCCAGCAGTGAAGGGTGGCAGCCCCAGCATTTT
CDR3 protein: CASSEGWQPQHF

V gene: TRBV6-5
J gene: TRBJ1-5
D gene: .
clone size: .
CDR3 DNA: TGTGCCAGCAGTTACCGGGAGGGAAGGCAGCCCCAGCATTTT
CDR3 protein: CASSYREGRQPQHF

V gene: TRBV12-3/TRBV12-4
J gene: TRBJ1-2
D gene: .
clone size: .
CDR3 DNA: TGTGCCAGCAGTTTAGCCGCTAACTATGGCTACACCTTC
CDR3 protein: CASSLAANYGYTF

V gene: TRBV6-5
J gene: TRBJ2-1
D gene: TRBD2
clone size: .
CDR3 DNA: TGTGCCAGCAGTCGCGGACTAGCGGGGGAGCAGTTCTTC
CDR3 protein: CASSRGLAGEQFF

V gene: TRBV27
J gene: TRBJ2-1
D gene: .
clone size: .
CDR3 DNA: TGTGCCAGCAGATACGACGGGGGGCCGTTAAATGAGCAGTTCTTC
CDR3 protein: CASRYDGGPLNEQFF

V gene: TRBV7-6
J gene: TRBJ1-1
D gene: .
clone size: once
CDR3 DNA: TGTGCCAGCAGCTTAGCCGGGTTCACTGAAGCTTTCTTT
CDR3 protein: CASSLAGFTEAFF

V gene: TRBV25-1
J gene: TRBJ1-2
D gene: .
clone size: .
CDR3 DNA: TGTGCCAGCAGTGATACAGGGAGAGGCTATGGCTACACCTTC
CDR3 protein: CASSDTGRGYGYTF

V gene: TRBV19
J gene: TRBJ1-1
D gene: .
clone size: .
CDR3 DNA: TGTGCCACCCTAACACCGGGGGGCAACACTGAAGCTTTCTTT
CDR3 protein: CATLTPGGNTEAFF

V gene: TRBV10-3
J gene: TRBJ2-7
D gene: .
clone size: .
CDR3 DNA: TGTGCCATCGCTACCTCCTACGAGCAGTACTTC
CDR3 protein: CAIATSYEQYF

V gene: TRBV7-2
J gene: TRBJ2-7
D gene: TRBD2
clone size: .
CDR3 DNA: TGTGCCAGCTCAGGGACTAGCGGGGGCCCCATAGATGAGCAGTACTTC
CDR3 protein: CASSGTSGGPIDEQYF

V gene: TRBV10-1
J gene: TRBJ2-5
D gene: .
clone size: .
CDR3 DNA: TGCGCCAGCAGTGAGGACGTTGGCCAAGAGACCCAGTACTTC
CDR3 protein: CASSEDVGQETQYF

V gene: TRBV18
J gene: TRBJ1-3
D gene: .
clone size: .
CDR3 DNA: TGTGCCAGCTCACCACTTTATGCGGGATCCAGCTCTGGAAACACCATATATTTT
CDR3 protein: CASSPLYAGSSSGNTIYF

V gene: TRBV2
J gene: TRBJ1-1
D gene: .
clone size: .
CDR3 DNA: TGTGCCAGCAGTGTGGAGTCTCTGAACACTGAAGCTTTCTTT
CDR3 protein: CASSVESLNTEAFF

V gene: TRBV4-1
J gene: TRBJ2-3
D gene: .
clone size: .
CDR3 DNA: TGCGCCAGCAGCCAAGTTGAACGGCGCACAGATACGCAGTATTTT
CDR3 protein: CASSQVERRTDTQYF

V gene: TRBV9
J gene: TRBJ1-6
D gene: .
clone size: .
CDR3 DNA: TGTGCCAGCAGCGTAGATCAAGGGCCGTCACCCCTCCACTTT
CDR3 protein: CASSVDQGPSPLHF

V gene: TRBV3-1/TRBV3-2
J gene: TRBJ2-6
D gene: .
clone size: .
CDR3 DNA: TGTGCCAGCAGCCAACCCGGGGCCAACGTCCTGACTTTC
CDR3 protein: CASSQPGANVLTF

V gene: TRBV5-1
J gene: TRBJ1-1
D gene: .
clone size: .
CDR3 DNA: TGCGCCAGCAGCTTGGGTACAGCGAACACTGAAGCTTTCTTT
CDR3 protein: CASSLGTANTEAFF

V gene: TRBV2
J gene: TRBJ1-2
D gene: .
clone size: .
CDR3 DNA: TGTGCCAGCAGTGGAAGTAGGGACGGCTACACCTTC
CDR3 protein: CASSGSRDGYTF

V gene: TRBV6-5
J gene: TRBJ2-1
D gene: TRBD2
clone size: .
CDR3 DNA: TGTGCCAGCAGCCCGACTAGCGACTACAATGAGCAGTTCTTC
CDR3 protein: CASSPTSDYNEQFF

V gene: TRBV3-1/TRBV3-2
J gene: TRBJ2-7
D gene: TRBD2
clone size: once
CDR3 DNA: TGTGCCAGCAGCCCCCTCGGGGCGGGGGGGGTATACGAGCAGTACTTC
CDR3 protein: CASSPLGAGGVYEQYF

V gene: TRBV6-2/TRBV6-3
J gene: TRBJ1-2
D gene: .
clone size: .
CDR3 DNA: TGTGCCAGCAGTTACGACAACTCGGGGTATGGCTACACCTTC
CDR3 protein: CASSYDNSGYGYTF

V gene: TRBV4-3
J gene: TRBJ1-5
D gene: .
clone size: .
CDR3 DNA: TGCGCCAGCAGCCAAGCTCTCGGGTTGTTTCAGCCCCAGCATTTT
CDR3 protein: CASSQALGLFQPQHF

V gene: TRBV2
J gene: TRBJ1-4
D gene: TRBD1
clone size: .
CDR3 DNA: TGTGCCAGCAGTGGTGACAGGGGAGCGACCGGTGAAAAACTGTTTTTT
CDR3 protein: CASSGDRGATGEKLFF

V gene: TRBV30
J gene: TRBJ1-1
D gene: .
clone size: .
CDR3 DNA: TGTGCCTGGATTTACACTGAAGCTTTCTTT
CDR3 protein: CAWIYTEAFF

V gene: TRBV19
J gene: TRBJ1-4
D gene: TRBD1
clone size: .
CDR3 DNA: TGTGCCAGTAGTAGGAGGACAGGGACGGAAAAACTGTTTTTT
CDR3 protein: CASSRRTGTEKLFF

V gene: TRBV2
J gene: TRBJ1-3
D gene: .
clone size: few
CDR3 DNA: TGTGCCAGCGCCGGAGGGCGAACGGGAAACACCATATATTTT
CDR3 protein: CASAGGRTGNTIYF

V gene: TRBV3-1/TRBV3-2
J gene: TRBJ2-6
D gene: .
clone size: .
CDR3 DNA: TGTGCCAGCAGAGATACAGGGATCCTGACTTTC
CDR3 protein: CASRDTGILTF

V gene: TRBV28
J gene: TRBJ2-2
D gene: TRBD1
clone size: .
CDR3 DNA: TGTGCCAGCAGACCCAGGGGGACGAACACCGGGGAGCTGTTTTTT
CDR3 protein: CASRPRGTNTGELFF

V gene: TRBV6-5
J gene: TRBJ1-2
D gene: .
clone size: .
CDR3 DNA: TGTGCCAGTCGACAGACCGATGGCTACACCTTC
CDR3 protein: CASRQTDGYTF

V gene: TRBV3-1/TRBV3-2
J gene: TRBJ2-2
D gene: .
clone size: .
CDR3 DNA: TGTGCCAGCAGCCACTACAGGGTGAACACCGGGGAGCTGTTTTTT
CDR3 protein: CASSHYRVNTGELFF

V gene: TRBV3-1/TRBV3-2
J gene: TRBJ2-3
D gene: .
clone size: .
CDR3 DNA: TGTGCCAGCAGCCAAGTGATAGGAGATACGCAGTATTTT
CDR3 protein: CASSQVIGDTQYF

V gene: TRBV11-1
J gene: TRBJ1-4
D gene: .
clone size: .
CDR3 DNA: TGTGCCAGCAGCTTACGCCCTACCGGGGGGGATGAAAAACTGTTTTTT
CDR3 protein: CASSLRPTGGDEKLFF

V gene: TRBV6-5
J gene: TRBJ2-7
D gene: .
clone size: .
CDR3 DNA: TGTGCCAGCAGCCTCCCCCTGGGGGAGCAGTACTTC
CDR3 protein: CASSLPLGEQYF

V gene: TRBV6-2/TRBV6-3
J gene: TRBJ1-6
D gene: .
clone size: .
CDR3 DNA: TGTGCCAGCAGTTGGGGTAATTCACCCCTCCACTTT
CDR3 protein: CASSWGNSPLHF

V gene: TRBV11-2
J gene: TRBJ2-1
D gene: TRBD2
clone size: once
CDR3 DNA: TGTGCCAGCAGCTTAGTTGGCGGGGGGGCTTATGAGCAGTTCTTC
CDR3 protein: CASSLVGGGAYEQFF

V gene: TRBV7-2
J gene: TRBJ2-7
D gene: TRBD2
clone size: .
CDR3 DNA: TGTGCCAGCTCCCAACGGGGGGTCTACGAGCAGTACTTC
CDR3 protein: CASSQRGVYEQYF

V gene: TRBV15
J gene: TRBJ2-1
D gene: .
clone size: .
CDR3 DNA: TGTGCCACCAGCAGAGGGGGACGCAAGATCTACAATGAGCAGTTCTTC
CDR3 protein: CATSRGGRKIYNEQFF

V gene: TRBV6-2/TRBV6-3
J gene: TRBJ2-3
D gene: TRBD2
clone size: .
CDR3 DNA: TGTGCCAGCAGTCCCGGACTAGCGGGGGGGGACGTCGAGTATTTT
CDR3 protein: CASSPGLAGGDVEYF

V gene: TRBV10-3
J gene: TRBJ1-3
D gene: TRBD1
clone size: .
CDR3 DNA: TGTGCCATCAGCGACAGGGGGCTGTCTGGAAACACCATATATTTT
CDR3 protein: CAISDRGLSGNTIYF

V gene: TRBV11-2
J gene: TRBJ2-5
D gene: TRBD2
clone size: .
CDR3 DNA: TGTGCCAGCAGCCGCACTAGCGGGGGGGCCCCAGAGACCCAGTACTTC
CDR3 protein: CASSRTSGGAPETQYF

V gene: TRBV5-1
J gene: TRBJ2-7
D gene: .
clone size: .
CDR3 DNA: TGCGCCAGCAGCTTGGACCCGTTCTACGAGCAGTACTTC
CDR3 protein: CASSLDPFYEQYF

V gene: TRBV27
J gene: TRBJ2-7
D gene: .
clone size: .
CDR3 DNA: TGTGCCAGCAGTCCCTCGACGGGGATCCTGGTCTACGAGCAGTACTTC
CDR3 protein: CASSPSTGILVYEQYF

V gene: TRBV5-1
J gene: TRBJ1-2
D gene: .
clone size: .
CDR3 DNA: TGCGCCAGCAGCTCAAGGGGAGAGGGCTATGGCTACACCTTC
CDR3 protein: CASSSRGEGYGYTF

V gene: TRBV7-8
J gene: TRBJ2-7
D gene: .
clone size: few
CDR3 DNA: TGTGCCAGCAGCTTTGCATCGGGAAGCTCCTACGAGCAGTACTTC
CDR3 protein: CASSFASGSSYEQYF

V gene: TRBV2
J gene: TRBJ1-5
D gene: TRBD1
clone size: .
CDR3 DNA: TGTGCCAGCAGTCCCCTTATAACAGGGGACGATCAGCCCCAGCATTTT
CDR3 protein: CASSPLITGDDQPQHF

V gene: TRBV7-6
J gene: TRBJ1-5
D gene: .
clone size: .
CDR3 DNA: TGTGCCAGCAGCTTGGAGACCCCCAAACAGGGCAATAGCAATCAGCCCCAGCATTTT
CDR3 protein: CASSLETPKQGNSNQPQHF

V gene: TRBV5-5
J gene: TRBJ2-7
D gene: .
clone size: .
CDR3 DNA: TGTGCCAGCAGCTTGTTTGTGACAGCGACCTACGAGCAGTACTTC
CDR3 protein: CASSLFVTATYEQYF

V gene: TRBV7-9
J gene: TRBJ2-7
D gene: TRBD1
clone size: .
CDR3 DNA: TGTGCCAGCAGCGCGACAGGGGGCAAATTGTACGAGCAGTACTTC
CDR3 protein: CASSATGGKLYEQYF

V gene: TRBV6-5
J gene: TRBJ2-7
D gene: .
clone size: .
CDR3 DNA: TGTGCCAGCAGTAGGGGCCGGGCATACGAGCAGTACTTC
CDR3 protein: CASSRGRAYEQYF

V gene: TRBV2
J gene: TRBJ2-7
D gene: .
clone size: .
CDR3 DNA: TGTGCCAGCACGAGACAGGAGTGGTCCTACGAGCAGTACTTC
CDR3 protein: CASTRQEWSYEQYF

V gene: TRBV5-4
J gene: TRBJ2-7
D gene: TRBD2
clone size: once
CDR3 DNA: TGTGCCAGCAGCTTGGATGGACTAGCGGAAGAGCAGTACTTC
CDR3 protein: CASSLDGLAEEQYF

V gene: TRBV5-8
J gene: TRBJ1-2
D gene: .
clone size: .
CDR3 DNA: TGTGCCAGCAGCAGTACAGGGCGTGACTATGGCTACACCTTC
CDR3 protein: CASSSTGRDYGYTF